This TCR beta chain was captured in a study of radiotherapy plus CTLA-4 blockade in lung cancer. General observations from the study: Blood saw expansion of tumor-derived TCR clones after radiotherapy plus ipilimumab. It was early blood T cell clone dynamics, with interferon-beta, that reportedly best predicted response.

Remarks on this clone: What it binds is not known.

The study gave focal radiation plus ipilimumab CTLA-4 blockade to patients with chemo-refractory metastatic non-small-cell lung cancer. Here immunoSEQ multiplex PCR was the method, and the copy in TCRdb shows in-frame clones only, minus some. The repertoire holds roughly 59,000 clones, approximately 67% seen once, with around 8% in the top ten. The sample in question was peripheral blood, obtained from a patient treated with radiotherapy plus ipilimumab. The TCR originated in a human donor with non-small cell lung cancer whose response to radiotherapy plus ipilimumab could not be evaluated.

The CDR3 here is CASSLLAGGMGNTGELFF. The CDR3 DNA reads TGCGCCAGCAGCTTGTTAGCGGGAGGAATGGGGAACACCGGGGAGCTGTTTTTT. The chain has TRBV5-1 and TRBJ2-2, with 10 bases aligning to TRBD2. Germline V gene data show CDR1 as SGHRS and CDR2 as YFSETQ. This CDR3 is 18 amino acids long. V lost 1 base and J lost 1; bases outside the gene matches: 7.